Each of the 27 T cell receptor beta chains below was sequenced from the same sample in a study of cytomegalovirus exposure and HLA in healthy donors. Researchers ran the PCR with 60 Vbeta and 13 Jbeta primers. The protocol was immunoSEQ multiplex PCR, while the TCRdb copy is restricted to in-frame clones and leaves out a portion. The data show 160,000 or so clones, around 90% seen once. Sequencing input: PBMCs. The receptor source for this set is a woman in her thirties in good health and CMV-seronegative.

V gene TRBV7-2 combines with J gene TRBJ2-3, with D possibly matching TRBD2 (7 bases). This CDR3 spans 13 amino acids. The V gene's germline CDR1 is SGHTA and CDR2 FQGNSA. Trimming stripped 5 bases from V and 5 bases from J, with 11 bases between. As DNA, the CDR3 is TGTGCCAGCAGCGGGGGGGCCAGAGATACGCAGTATTTT. This codes for CASSGGARDTQYF. The full variable domain, completed using reference TRBV7-2 and TRBJ2-3, is GAGVSQSPSNKVTEKGKDVELRCDPISGHTALYWYRQSLGQGLEFLIYFQGNSAPDKSGLPSDRFSAERTGGSVSTLTIQRTQQEDSAVYLCASSGGARDTQYFGPGTRLTVL.

The V gene is TRBV20-1, the J gene TRBJ2-1; TRBD1 is a possible D gene (5 bases). V dropped 6 bases and J dropped 5 bases, with 8 bases sitting between them. CDR1 is DFQATT, CDR2 SNEGSKA, per germline (reference sequence). The CDR3 is 11 amino acids. The CDR3 sequence is CSAGQHNEQFF. The CDR3 region has the DNA TGCAGTGCGGGGCAGCACAATGAGCAGTTCTTC.

The chain couples TRBV4-3 to TRBJ1-1, with 8 bases lining up with TRBD1. This CDR3 contains 15 residues. Trimming cost V 5 bases and J 1 base; bases outside gene matches: 6. The V gene's germline CDR1 is LGHNA and CDR2 YSLEER. The CDR3 DNA is TGCGCCAGCAGCGCCAGAGGGACAGGGAACACTGAAGCTTTCTTT. It specifies CASSARGTGNTEAFF.

This clone was found once. The chain links TRBV19 to TRBJ1-1, with D maybe TRBD1 (6 bases). This CDR3 contains 12 residues. The germline V and J ends were trimmed by 9 bases and 3 bases, with 11 bases remaining between them. Germline-derived CDR1 and CDR2 are LNHDA and SQIVND (reference sequence). CDR3 coding DNA: TGTGCCAGCAACAGGGTGTACACTGAAGCTTTCTTT. Translation gives CASNRVYTEAFF. Full variable domain (rest looked up from reference TRBV19 and TRBJ1-1): DGGITQSPKYLFRKEGQNVTLSCEQNLNHDAMYWYRQDPGQGLRLIYYSQIVNDFQKGDIAEGYSVSREKKESFPLTVTSAQKNPTAFYLCASNRVYTEAFFGQGTRLTVV.

With regard to this clone: A read error may account for a junction end that differs from germline. Other DNA sequences within the sample encode an identical CDR3. This chain links TRBV6-5 with TRBJ1-5, with unresolved D. The CDR3 length is 15 residues. From germline, CDR1 is MNHEY and CDR2 SVGAGI. CDR3 nucleotide sequence: TGTGCCAGCAGTAAAACACCTTATAGCAATCAGCCTCAGCATTTT. Translation: CASSKTPYSNQPQHF.

CDR3 in DNA: TGTGCCAGCAGTGACAGGGGGTACGAGCAGTACTTC. This sequence encodes CASSDRGYEQYF. The chain uses TRBV7-8 and TRBJ2-7; 9 positions agree with TRBD1. The germline V gene encodes CDR1 SGHVS and CDR2 FQNEAQ. With 6 bases clipped from V and 4 bases from J, the junction kept 1 base outside the gene matches. CDR3 size: 12 residues.

V usage is TRBV5-4 and J usage is TRBJ1-2; D is unclear. The V gene lost 0 bases and the J gene lost 8 bases, with 11 bases spanning the gap. This CDR3 contains 13 residues. CDR1 SGHNT and CDR2 YYREEE come from the germline V gene (reference sequence). CDR3 nucleotide sequence: TGTGCCAGCAGCTTGGAGCCCCCGGGAGGCTACACCTTC. This sequence encodes CASSLEPPGGYTF.

J is TRBJ1-4 and V is TRBV18, with TRBD1 identical over 10 bases. The J segment lost 7 bases and the V segment lost 3 bases, leaving 5 bases of the junction unmatched. Germline values: CDR1 KGHSH, CDR2 LQKENI. The CDR3 has 15 amino acids. CDR3 sequence: CASSPDRQGAEKLFF. The CDR3 DNA reads TGTGCCAGCTCACCGGACAGACAGGGGGCTGAAAAACTGTTTTTT.

CDR3 nucleotides: TGCGCCAGCAGCACGAACTACCGCCGGACCGGGGAGCTGTTTTTT. Amino acids: CASSTNYRRTGELFF. The chain joins TRBV5-1 to TRBJ2-2, with D hard to call. The CDR3 contains 15 residues. Germline V gene lookup returns CDR1 SGHRS and CDR2 YFSETQ. V was cut by 4 bases and J by 5 bases, with 15 bases left in between.

The rearrangement links TRBV28 to TRBJ2-3; D not resolved. V lost 10 bases and J 1 base, leaving 12 bases between the germline ends. Germline V CDR1 and CDR2: MDHEN, SYDVKM. The CDR3 consists of 13 residues. The DNA of the CDR3 is TGTGCCATTAATAGAGGAGGCACAGATACGCAGTATTTT. Translation gives CAINRGGTDTQYF.

The rearrangement uses TRBV7-8 and TRBJ2-6, with 7 bases matching TRBD1. The J segment lost 0 bases and the V segment lost 5 bases, leaving 16 bases of the junction unmatched. Germline V CDR1 and CDR2: SGHVS, FQNEAQ. This CDR3 has 20 amino acids. This CDR3 reads CASSTLGQVDSFSGANVLTF. DNA of the CDR3: TGTGCCAGCAGCACTCTCGGACAGGTTGATAGTTTCTCTGGGGCCAACGTCCTGACTTTC.

This chain joins TRBV9 and TRBJ1-6, with 8 positions matching TRBD1. V lost 0 bases to trimming and J lost 9 bases; unmatched junction nucleotides: 8. Germline CDR1 SGDLS, CDR2 YYNGEE. CDR3 length: 16 amino acids. CDR3 nucleotide sequence: TGTGCCAGCAGCGTAGGGCCCACAGGGGGGATTTCACCCCTCCACTTT. Translated, it gives CASSVGPTGGISPLHF.

The chain carries TRBV5-1 and TRBJ2-2, with D perhaps matching TRBD1 (5 bases). The CDR3 consists of 16 residues. CDR1 is SGHRS, CDR2 YFSETQ, per germline. V lost 4 bases and J 4 bases, leaving 17 bases between the germline ends. The DNA of the CDR3 is TGCGCCAGCAGCCCCGGACCTGGCACAGGCACCGGGGAGCTGTTTTTT. Translation gives CASSPGPGTGTGELFF. Full variable domain (missing parts from reference TRBV5-1 and TRBJ2-2): KAGVTQTPRYLIKTRGQQVTLSCSPISGHRSVSWYQQTPGQGLQFLFEYFSETQRNKGNFPGRFSGRQFSNSRSEMNVSTLELGDSALYLCASSPGPGTGTGELFFGEGSRLTVL.

The chain links TRBV18 to TRBJ2-7; perhaps TRBD2 as D (6 bases). The CDR3 length is 15 residues. Germline values: CDR1 KGHSH, CDR2 LQKENI. V dropped 0 bases and J dropped 6 bases, with 15 bases sitting between them. The CDR3 nucleotides read TGTGCCAGCTCACCACCTGGAGGGCCGCGATCCGAGCAGTACTTC. Its translation: CASSPPGGPRSEQYF.

The rearrangement uses TRBV4-1 and TRBJ2-5; D is unclear. V lost 0 bases and J lost 0, with 8 bases in between. CDR3 size: 15 residues. Germline lookup yields CDR1 MGHRA and CDR2 YSYEKL. CDR3 sequence: CASSQELGYQETQYF. CDR3 nucleotides: TGCGCCAGCAGCCAAGAGTTGGGCTACCAAGAGACCCAGTACTTC.

For the CDR3, the DNA is TGTGCCAGCAGTCCTAGCCTAACCAACACCGGGGAGCTGTTTTTT. Protein product: CASSPSLTNTGELFF. The chain is built from TRBV6-5 and TRBJ2-2, with a weak D call TRBD2 (5 bases). Between the trimmed V and J ends, which lost 5 bases and 2 bases, there was a span of 12 bases. Germline CDR1 is MNHEY and CDR2 is SVGAGI. CDR3 length: 15 residues.

The chain carries TRBV28 and TRBJ2-7; weak D call: TRBD2 (6 bases). Between the trimmed V and J ends, which lost 3 bases and 6 bases, there was a span of 15 bases. From germline, CDR1 is MDHEN and CDR2 SYDVKM. The CDR3 contains 14 residues. Here the CDR3 DNA reads TGTGCCAGCAGTTTCAGCCGGGGGAGGAGCGAGCAGTACTTC. Protein sequence: CASSFSRGRSEQYF.

J is TRBJ2-1 and V is TRBV5-4, with TRBD2 as a possible D gene (6 bases). The CDR3 totals 12 residues. Germline CDR1 and CDR2: SGHNT and YYREEE (reference sequence). V was pared by 4 bases and J by 15 bases, with 17 bases between. The CDR3 loop reads CASSLPGSGGFF. CDR3 nucleotide sequence: TGTGCCAGCAGCCTCCCGGGCTCCGGGGGGTTCTTC. Looking up the rest from reference TRBV5-4 and TRBJ2-1 gives the full variable domain: ETGVTQSPTHLIKTRGQQVTLRCSSQSGHNTVSWYQQALGQGPQFIFQYYREEENGRGNFPPRFSGLQFPNYSSELNVNALELDDSALYLCASSLPGSGGFFGPGTRLTVL.

The rearrangement links TRBV19 to TRBJ2-3; 7 nucleotides agree with TRBD2. This CDR3 has 17 amino acids. V lost 7 bases, J lost 8 bases, and 21 bases stayed unmatched. Germline values: CDR1 LNHDA, CDR2 SQIVND (reference sequence). CDR3 loop: CASTLGGVGPGGGTQYF. In nucleotides, the CDR3 is TGTGCCAGTACCCTCGGTGGGGTCGGCCCGGGGGGAGGTACGCAGTATTTT.

The sample holds one count of this clone. V gene TRBV28 combines with J gene TRBJ2-7; 9 bases are a match to TRBD1. Per the germline V gene, CDR1 is MDHEN and CDR2 is SYDVKM. J lost 4 bases, V lost 7 bases, and 5 bases had no gene match. This CDR3 is built from 13 residues. In DNA, the CDR3 is TGTGCCAGCACGGGACAGGGATATTACGAGCAGTACTTC. Protein sequence: CASTGQGYYEQYF.

This chain joins TRBV7-8 and TRBJ1-4; 7 nucleotides line up with TRBD1. V was clipped by 6 bases and J by 4 bases; unmatched bases: 5. The CDR3 extends over 14 amino acids. Germline V gives CDR1 SGHVS, CDR2 FQNEAQ. The CDR3 sequence is CASRSGTVNEKLFF. As DNA, the CDR3 is TGTGCCAGCAGGTCGGGGACAGTTAATGAAAAACTGTTTTTT.

The CDR3 DNA reads as TGTGCCAGCAGTGGAGGGACAGGGAGTACAGATACGCAGTATTTT. Protein product: CASSGGTGSTDTQYF. This chain uses TRBV25-1 with TRBJ2-3; 9 positions agree with TRBD1. Germline V gene lookup returns CDR1 MGHDK and CDR2 SYGVNS. The CDR3 is 15 amino acids. V lost 4 bases to trimming and J lost 3 bases; unmatched junction nucleotides: 5.

The chain has TRBV2 and TRBJ1-6; D gene uncertain. In germline, CDR1 is SNHLY, CDR2 FYNNEI. V lost 4 bases and J 5 bases, leaving 6 bases between the germline ends. CDR3 length: 13 amino acids. CDR3 amino acids: CASSGVNNSPLHF. The CDR3, as DNA: TGTGCCAGCAGTGGCGTGAATAATTCACCCCTCCACTTT.

J is TRBJ2-7 and V is TRBV5-1; possibly TRBD1 for D (5 bases). V was pared by 2 bases and J by 3 bases, with 9 bases between. CDR3 size: 13 residues. The germline CDR1 and CDR2 sequences are SGHRS and YFSETQ. The CDR3 DNA reads TGCGCCAGCAGCTTCGGACACAACTACGAGCAGTACTTC. The encoded protein is CASSFGHNYEQYF.

This sequence joins TRBV7-9 and TRBJ2-5; D perhaps matches TRBD2 (6 bases). V was cut by 3 bases and J by 11 bases, with 16 bases left in between. CDR1 SEHNR and CDR2 FQNEAQ come from the germline V gene (reference sequence). The CDR3 loop spans 13 amino acids. The CDR3 region has the DNA TGTGCCAGCAGCTTCCAGACCCCGGGGGAGCAGTACTTC. As protein: CASSFQTPGEQYF.

The chain links TRBV7-7 to TRBJ2-7; the match to TRBD2 covers 10 bases. The junction had 7 bases not matched to a gene; V was cut back by 5 bases and J by 3 bases. The CDR3 contains 15 residues. Germline V gene lookup returns CDR1 SSHAT and CDR2 FNYEAQ (reference sequence). CDR3 nucleotide sequence: TGTGCCAGCAGCCCGGGGCCTAGCGGGGGCTACGAGCAGTACTTC. As protein: CASSPGPSGGYEQYF. The complete variable domain, with remaining parts taken from reference TRBV7-7 and TRBJ2-7, reads GAGVSQSPRYKVTKRGQDVTLRCDPISSHATLYWYQQALGQGPEFLTYFNYEAQPDKSGLPSDRFSAERPEGSISTLTIQRTEQRDSAMYRCASSPGPSGGYEQYFGPGTRLTVT.

The CDR3 DNA reads TGTGCCAGCTCACCGTCGGGACTCAGCTCCGGGGAGCTGTTTTTT. Amino acids: CASSPSGLSSGELFF. The chain carries TRBV18 and TRBJ2-2; possibly TRBD2 for D (6 bases). Germline V gene data show CDR1 as KGHSH and CDR2 as LQKENI. V was trimmed by 3 bases and J by 6 bases, leaving 14 bases between them. This CDR3 is built from 15 residues.